This passage covers 6 T cell receptor beta chains from one sample sequenced in a study of cytomegalovirus exposure and HLA in healthy donors. In the PCR, 60 Vbeta and 13 Jbeta primers were used. Measured with immunoSEQ multiplex PCR; TCRdb has only the in-frame clones, and not every one. The data hold about 150,000 clones, with around 84% observed a single time. Sequenced material: PBMCs. The receptors originated from a woman in her forties in good health and CMV-seropositive.

The CDR3 reads CASSYSVQASFEQYF. The CDR3 DNA follows: TGTGCCAGCAGTTACTCGGTCCAGGCAAGTTTCGAGCAGTACTTC. The genes are TRBV6-5 and TRBJ2-7; the D is unclear. The length of the CDR3 is 15 residues. CDR1 and CDR2 (germline): MNHEY, SVGAGI. Trimming left V 0 bases short and J 6 bases short, with 15 bases between.

V gene TRBV29-1 combines with J gene TRBJ2-3; D is uncertain. The CDR3 totals 14 residues. V was cut by 4 bases and J by 3 bases, with 14 bases left in between. The germline CDR1 and CDR2 sequences are SQVTM and ANQGSEA. The DNA of the CDR3 is TGCAGCGTTGTCGAGGCCTATGGGACAGATACGCAGTATTTT. This gives the protein CSVVEAYGTDTQYF.

This chain connects TRBV11-3 to TRBJ2-7; 11 positions match TRBD2. The germline V gene encodes CDR1 SGHNT and CDR2 YENEEA. The CDR3 loop spans 16 amino acids. The trim removed 5 bases at V and 7 bases at J, leaving 13 bases unmatched. In DNA form, the CDR3 reads TGTGCCAGCAGCCATCGTATAGCGGGAGGGTTGAAAGAGCAGTACTTC. It is translated as CASSHRIAGGLKEQYF.

The chain joins TRBV2 to TRBJ2-7; D may be TRBD2 (5 bases). CDR1 is SNHLY and CDR2 is FYNNEI in the germline V gene. V lost 8 bases and J lost 0, with 14 bases in between. The CDR3 has 14 amino acids. The CDR3 coding sequence is TGTGCCAGCGATCCCGGGAACCCCTCCTACGAGCAGTACTTC. Protein product: CASDPGNPSYEQYF.

With regard to this clone: One junction end does not reproduce the germline sequence, and a read error may be involved. This chain joins TRBV27 and TRBJ2-7; 8 bases are shared with TRBD2. The germline gives CDR1 MNHEY, CDR2 SMNVEV (reference sequence). The CDR3 totals 14 residues. CDR3 residues: CAGSYMAGGYEQYF. DNA for the CDR3: TGTGCCGGCAGCTATATGGCGGGAGGCTACGAGCAGTACTTC.

This clone was observed once. The CDR3 sequence: CASSSHGLAGGGGLYF. CDR3 DNA sequence: TGTGCCAGCAGCTCCCATGGACTAGCGGGAGGCGGGGGTTTGTACTTC. The chain combines TRBV7-9 with TRBJ2-4; 14 bases are shared with TRBD2. This CDR3 spans 16 amino acids. The junction had 14 bases not matched to a gene; V was cut back by 4 bases and J by 15 bases. In germline, CDR1 is SEHNR, CDR2 FQNEAQ (reference sequence).